This T cell receptor (beta chain) was captured in a study of blood T cell repertoires in COVID-19. About the study: Sources were T cells, B-cell-depleted T cells, or PBMCs; the material itself was cDNA or gDNA.

Per the study methods: It was from reference gene primer amplification that nucleated cell counts were estimated. Clones were read by immunoSEQ multiplex PCR, and TCRdb kept only the in-frame ones, dropping some. The V and J calls and clone size are taken from that table; D and trimming were inferred from the DNA. This sample yields 200,000 to 250,000 clones, of which approximately 80% are seen a single time; 6.5% to 9% belongs to the top ten. The sequencing input was peripheral blood. This sequence originates from a woman aged 45-65 years with acute or convalescent COVID-19.

CDR3: CATSRVNTEAFF. For the CDR3, the DNA is TGTGCCACCAGCAGAGTAAACACTGAAGCTTTCTTT. The chain joins TRBV15 to TRBJ1-1; no clear D gene. Per germline, CDR1 LNHNV and CDR2 YYDKDF (reference sequence). The CDR3 is made up of 12 amino acids. Trimming removed 1 base at V and 2 bases at J, with 2 bases between.